The 7 T cell receptor beta chains below come from one sample, sequenced in a study of CD8 T cells in Susac syndrome. RNA amounts of about 0.5 to 1 ug underwent reverse transcription with random hexamers. One entry per CDR3 protein, called by TCRdb with MiXCR from the immunoSEQ multiplex PCR reads. The top ten hold about 0.093% of the sample, which has about 180,000 distinct CDR3 sequences, 90% to 97% seen once. The sample consisted of CD4+ T cells from PBMCs. Source of these receptors: a human donor with multiple sclerosis.

This chain joins TRBV20-1 and TRBJ1-5, with D tentatively TRBD1 (6 bases). This CDR3 has 14 residues. V was trimmed by 4 bases and J by 4 bases, leaving 14 bases between them. Germline V lookup: CDR1 DFQATT, CDR2 SNEGSKA (reference sequence). CDR3 sequence reads: CSAKQGPPNQPQHF. As DNA, the CDR3 is TGCAGTGCTAAGCAGGGGCCACCTAATCAGCCCCAGCATTTT.

This chain uses TRBV3-1 with TRBJ1-2, with 7 bases fitting TRBD1. Germline CDR1 LGHDT, CDR2 YNNKEL (reference sequence). CDR3 length: 15 amino acids. Losses at the gene ends were 3 bases for V and 3 bases for J; bases not matched to a gene: 7. The CDR3 reads CASSHSVDRDYGYTF. The CDR3 nucleotides read TGTGCCAGCAGCCATTCGGTCGACAGGGACTATGGCTACACCTTC.

V gene TRBV4-1 combines with J gene TRBJ2-5; tentatively, D is TRBD2 (6 bases). Trimming removed 0 bases from V and 2 bases from J, with 16 bases in between. The germline V gene has CDR1 MGHRA and CDR2 YSYEKL. The CDR3 consists of 17 residues. CDR3 sequence: CASSQDIIPGTQETQYF. CDR3 bases: TGCGCCAGCAGCCAAGATATTATCCCAGGGACTCAAGAGACCCAGTACTTC.

This clonotype has a single count. The chain links TRBV7-3 to TRBJ1-6; D perhaps matches TRBD1 (5 bases). This CDR3 contains 14 residues. Trimming cost V 4 bases and J 9 bases, with 13 bases left between them. The V gene's germline CDR1 is SGHTA and CDR2 FQGTGA. CDR3 sequence: CASSYRSFGSPLHF. Here the CDR3 DNA reads TGTGCCAGCAGCTACAGGTCCTTTGGTTCACCCCTCCACTTT.

V is TRBV19 and J is TRBJ1-2; TRBD1 matches 10 bases. V shed 2 bases and J 3 bases; nucleotides not matched to a gene: 6. The CDR3 extends over 16 amino acids. CDR1 LNHDA and CDR2 SQIVND come from the germline V gene (reference sequence). The CDR3, as DNA: TGTGCCAGTAGTATATTGGTCGGGACAGGGGACTATGGCTACACCTTC. It encodes CASSILVGTGDYGYTF.

The chain uses TRBV7-6 and TRBJ2-1; D uncertain. The CDR3 has 13 amino acids. The germline V and J ends were trimmed by 3 bases and 4 bases, with 7 bases remaining between them. Germline values: CDR1 SGHVS, CDR2 FNYEAQ. CDR3 protein: CASSFSEYNEQFF. The DNA for the CDR3 is TGTGCCAGCAGCTTTTCAGAGTACAATGAGCAGTTCTTC.

In its sample, this clonotype was seen once. The chain joins TRBV30 to TRBJ1-4; D is unclear. The V gene's germline CDR1 is GTSNPN and CDR2 SVGIG (reference sequence). The ends were cut back, 1 base at V and 5 bases at J, with 8 bases in the middle. The CDR3 runs to 13 residues. The DNA for the CDR3 is TGTGCCTGGAGTGGGGATTCAAATGAAAAACTGTTTTTT. This encodes CAWSGDSNEKLFF.